The 25 T cell receptor beta chains listed next were all sequenced from one sample in a study of blood T cell repertoires in COVID-19. Assay: immunoSEQ multiplex PCR; the TCRdb copy retains only in-frame clones and omits some. In the table there are 200,000 or so clones, 84% of which are singletons. Material: peripheral blood. All receptors derive from a woman between 65 and 79 years old with active or convalescent COVID-19.

This clone was detected a few times. This chain uses TRBV10-1 with TRBJ2-3; TRBD2 matches at 7 bases. CDR1 WNHNN and CDR2 SYGVQD come from the germline V gene (reference sequence). This CDR3 is 16 amino acids long. Trimming took 6 bases from V and 1 from J; bases not matched to a gene: 10. This chain's CDR3 is CASRRWREIGTDTQYF. Written as DNA, the CDR3 is TGCGCCAGCAGGCGCTGGCGGGAGATTGGCACAGATACGCAGTATTTT.

The chain combines TRBV4-1 with TRBJ2-2; 8 bases align to TRBD1. The length of the CDR3 is 14 residues. The V segment lost 2 bases and the J segment 7 bases; nucleotides outside the gene matches: 3. Per germline, CDR1 MGHRA and CDR2 YSYEKL. CDR3 nucleotides: TGCGCCAGCAGCCAAAGACAGGGGAACGGGGAGCTGTTTTTT. Protein: CASSQRQGNGELFF.

This chain uses TRBV7-9 with TRBJ2-2; the D is unclear. This CDR3 comprises 19 residues. The germline V gene has CDR1 SEHNR and CDR2 FQNEAQ (reference sequence). Trimming removed 7 bases from V and 3 bases from J, with 27 bases in between. The CDR3 coding sequence is TGTGCCAGCACCATTACCCCTCTCACTGAGGCGGCGTACACCGGGGAGCTGTTTTTT. This gives the protein CASTITPLTEAAYTGELFF.

V gene TRBV3-1 (or the pseudogene TRBV3-2) combines with J gene TRBJ2-7, with 12 bases fitting TRBD2. With V trimmed by 1 base and J by 6 bases, 13 bases remained unmatched. CDR1 and CDR2 (germline): LGHDT, YNNKEL (reference sequence). The CDR3 runs 18 residues. The CDR3 DNA sequence: TGTGCCAGCAGCCAAGTAGGGCTAGCGGGAGGGCCCTCCCGCGAGCAGTACTTC. Protein sequence: CASSQVGLAGGPSREQYF.

The V gene is TRBV4-1, the J gene TRBJ1-1; no definite D call. Germline V gene data show CDR1 as MGHRA and CDR2 as YSYEKL. V lost 4 bases to trimming and J lost 4 bases, with 10 bases between them. The CDR3 is made up of 13 amino acids. CDR3 amino acids: CASSLKPGTEAFF. The DNA of the CDR3 is TGCGCCAGCAGCCTTAAGCCTGGCACTGAAGCTTTCTTT.

V gene TRBV7-3 combines with J gene TRBJ2-3; the match to TRBD2 covers 8 bases. Trimming removed 2 bases from V and 2 bases from J; junction bases left unmatched: 12. The CDR3 runs 18 residues. Germline V lookup: CDR1 SGHTA, CDR2 FQGTGA. CDR3 coding DNA: TGTGCCAGCAGCTTATTCCCCCTGACGGGACTAGTCACAGATACGCAGTATTTT. Amino acids: CASSLFPLTGLVTDTQYF.

V usage is TRBV7-8 and J usage is TRBJ2-5; D might be TRBD2 (5 bases). Trimming removed 4 bases at V and 7 bases at J, with 19 bases between. Germline V gene lookup returns CDR1 SGHVS and CDR2 FQNEAQ. The CDR3 contains 15 residues. CDR3 bases: TGTGCCAGCAGCTCCCAATCGGCAATACGGGGGACCCAGTACTTC. Protein product: CASSSQSAIRGTQYF.

The V call is TRBV19, the J call TRBJ2-2; D is possibly TRBD1 (5 bases). CDR1 is LNHDA and CDR2 is SQIVND in the germline V gene (reference sequence). The V and J ends lost 8 bases and 4 bases respectively, with 14 bases between them. CDR3 size: 14 residues. DNA of the CDR3: TGTGCCAGTCATCCGCTCAGGGTCACCGGGGAGCTGTTTTTT. This translates into CASHPLRVTGELFF.

The CDR3 sequence is CATSGAGRNQPQHF. Here the CDR3 DNA reads TGTGCCACCAGTGGGGCAGGGCGAAATCAGCCCCAGCATTTT. V gene TRBV24-1 combines with J gene TRBJ1-5, with D maybe TRBD1 (5 bases). The V and J ends lost 5 bases and 4 bases respectively, with 11 bases between them. Per germline, CDR1 KGHDR and CDR2 SFDVKD. The CDR3 runs 14 residues.

V and J are TRBV2 and TRBJ1-1; 10 bases are a match to TRBD1. Trimming took 6 bases from V and 2 from J; bases not matched to a gene: 3. Germline CDR1 reads SNHLY; CDR2 reads FYNNEI. This CDR3 is 14 amino acids long. For the CDR3, the DNA is TGTGCCAGCAGCGGGACAGGGGAAAACACTGAAGCTTTCTTT. Translating gives CASSGTGENTEAFF. Complete variable domain (other parts from reference TRBV2 and TRBJ1-1): EPEVTQTPSHQVTQMGQEVILRCVPISNHLYFYWYRQILGQKVEFLVSFYNNEISEKSEIFDDQFSVERPDGSNFTLKIRSTKLEDSAMYFCASSGTGENTEAFFGQGTRLTVV.

The rearrangement uses TRBV27 and TRBJ2-1; tentatively, D is TRBD2 (6 bases). V dropped 2 bases and J dropped 1 base, with 9 bases sitting between them. This CDR3 has 15 residues. From germline, CDR1 is MNHEY and CDR2 SMNVEV (reference sequence). The CDR3 sequence is CASSLGGTSYNEQFF. DNA of the CDR3: TGTGCCAGCAGTTTAGGCGGGACTTCCTACAATGAGCAGTTCTTC.

This chain joins TRBV7-3 and TRBJ2-1; 8 bases are shared with TRBD1. This CDR3 comprises 14 residues. The V gene's germline CDR1 is SGHTA and CDR2 FQGTGA. The V gene end was trimmed by 2 bases and the J gene end by 8 bases; junction bases not matched to a gene: 5. CDR3 region: CASSLQGARYEQFF. CDR3 coding DNA: TGTGCCAGCAGCTTACAGGGGGCGAGGTATGAGCAGTTCTTC. Full variable domain (outside the CDR3, taken from reference TRBV7-3 and TRBJ2-1): GAGVSQTPSNKVTEKGKYVELRCDPISGHTALYWYRQSLGQGPEFLIYFQGTGAADDSGLPNDRFFAVRPEGSVSTLKIQRTERGDSAVYLCASSLQGARYEQFFGPGTRLTVL.

The sample holds one count of this clone. The chain couples TRBV2 to TRBJ2-1; D might be TRBD1 (6 bases). V lost 4 bases to trimming and J lost 2 bases, with 12 bases between them. The germline gives CDR1 SNHLY, CDR2 FYNNEI. CDR3 length equals 15 residues. The CDR3 nucleotides read TGTGCCAGCAGTGGAGGGGACACAACCTACAATGAGCAGTTCTTC. Amino acid sequence: CASSGGDTTYNEQFF.

This chain joins TRBV7-2 and TRBJ2-1; 8 bases are shared with TRBD2. Germline V gene lookup returns CDR1 SGHTA and CDR2 FQGNSA. This CDR3 is built from 14 residues. Trimming removed 1 base from V and 14 bases from J; junction bases left unmatched: 10. CDR3 sequence reads: CASSLGRFSGRKFF. The DNA for the CDR3 is TGTGCCAGCAGCTTAGGTCGGTTCAGCGGGAGAAAGTTCTTC. Full variable domain (remainder filled in from reference TRBV7-2 and TRBJ2-1): GAGVSQSPSNKVTEKGKDVELRCDPISGHTALYWYRQSLGQGLEFLIYFQGNSAPDKSGLPSDRFSAERTGGSVSTLTIQRTQQEDSAVYLCASSLGRFSGRKFFGPGTRLTVL.

The gene calls are TRBV27 and TRBJ2-5, with D unclear. V lost 4 bases, J lost 5 bases, and 14 bases lay in between. This CDR3 is 14 amino acids long. CDR1 MNHEY and CDR2 SMNVEV come from the germline V gene (reference sequence). Here the CDR3 reads CASSSSLLWETQYF. The CDR3 DNA reads as TGTGCCAGCAGTTCGAGTCTCTTATGGGAGACCCAGTACTTC.

V is TRBV19 and J is TRBJ2-7, with 9 bases matching TRBD2. Unmatched junction bases numbered 6, after V lost 2 bases and J lost 4 bases. From germline, CDR1 is LNHDA and CDR2 SQIVND (reference sequence). The CDR3 is 15 residues long. The DNA for the CDR3 is TGTGCCAGTAGTATAAAACTAGCGGGCTTATACGAGCAGTACTTC. It encodes CASSIKLAGLYEQYF.

The gene calls are TRBV11-2 and TRBJ1-1; TRBD1 matches 7 bases. With V trimmed by 4 bases and J by 1 base, 9 bases remained unmatched. The CDR3 runs 16 residues. CDR1 and CDR2 (germline): SGHAT, FQNNGV. The CDR3 reads CASSYRGGPPNTEAFF. In DNA, the CDR3 is TGTGCCAGCAGCTATAGAGGGGGCCCGCCGAACACTGAAGCTTTCTTT. Combining the CDR3 with reference TRBV11-2 and TRBJ1-1 gives the whole variable domain EAGVAQSPRYKIIEKRQSVAFWCNPISGHATLYWYQQILGQGPKLLIQFQNNGVVDDSQLPKDRFSAERLKGVDSTLKIQPAKLEDSAVYLCASSYRGGPPNTEAFFGQGTRLTVV.

The rearrangement uses TRBV15 and TRBJ2-5; a possible D gene is TRBD2 (6 bases). The CDR3 is 16 residues long. Trimming shortened V by 0 bases and J by 1 base, and 12 bases separated the two germline ends. The germline CDR1 and CDR2 sequences are LNHNV and YYDKDF (reference sequence). CDR3 DNA: TGTGCCACCAGCAGAGAGCGGGGTGGGAGCCAAGAGACCCAGTACTTC. Encoded protein: CATSRERGGSQETQYF.

This chain uses TRBV18 with TRBJ2-2; 9 bases agree with TRBD1. Germline V gene lookup returns CDR1 KGHSH and CDR2 LQKENI. This CDR3 spans 15 amino acids. The V and J ends lost 8 bases and 6 bases, in that order; junction bases with no gene match: 10. The CDR3 protein is CASAGQGIPSGELFF. The CDR3, as DNA: TGTGCCAGCGCCGGACAGGGGATCCCTTCCGGGGAGCTGTTTTTT.

The chain links TRBV28 to TRBJ2-7, with D perhaps TRBD1 (5 bases). Germline CDR1 reads MDHEN; CDR2 reads SYDVKM. V was trimmed by 1 base and J by 12 bases, leaving 13 bases between them. The CDR3 is 12 amino acids. The CDR3 DNA is TGTGCCAGCAGTTTATTGCCCCAGGGTGTGTACTTC. This gives the protein CASSLLPQGVYF.

The rearrangement joins TRBV9 to TRBJ2-5; TRBD2 is a possible D gene (5 bases). The CDR3 is made up of 15 amino acids. CDR1 is SGDLS, CDR2 YYNGEE, per germline. Trimming took 4 bases from V and 2 from J, leaving 15 bases between them. The CDR3 DNA follows: TGTGCCAGCAGCCAAGGGCCTAGCTATCAAGAGACCCAGTACTTC. Translating it yields CASSQGPSYQETQYF.

The chain uses TRBV5-1 and TRBJ1-2, with 9 bases aligning to TRBD1. CDR1 and CDR2 (germline): SGHRS, YFSETQ. The CDR3 totals 14 residues. V shed 3 bases, J shed 6 bases, and the junction held 6 bases outside the gene matches. CDR3 sequence: CASSSGTGGHGYTF. In DNA form, the CDR3 reads TGCGCCAGCAGCTCCGGCACAGGGGGCCATGGCTACACCTTC.

The chain has TRBV10-3 and TRBJ2-3, with 8 bases lining up with TRBD2. This CDR3 has 18 amino acids. Germline CDR1 ENHRY, CDR2 SYGVKD. Trimming at V came to 2 bases and at J to 6 bases, leaving 16 bases not matched to a gene. This CDR3 reads CAISERTLAGLRLDTQYF. CDR3 in DNA: TGTGCCATCAGTGAGCGGACCTTAGCGGGATTGCGTCTTGATACGCAGTATTTT.

The rearrangement links TRBV11-2 to TRBJ2-7, with 14 bases that match TRBD2. The CDR3 length is 17 residues. Losses at the gene ends were 1 base for V and 3 bases for J; bases not matched to a gene: 5. Germline CDR1 and CDR2: SGHAT and FQNNGV. This chain's CDR3 is CASSLVPGLAGVYEQYF. DNA for the CDR3: TGTGCCAGCAGCTTAGTCCCGGGACTAGCGGGAGTCTACGAGCAGTACTTC.

The chain recombines TRBV5-4 with TRBJ1-4, with D tentatively TRBD1 (5 bases). CDR1 is SGHNT, CDR2 YYREEE, per germline (reference sequence). V lost 4 bases, J lost 8 bases, and 21 bases lay in between. This CDR3 comprises 16 residues. This CDR3 is CASSPGGDPLGEKLFF. CDR3 DNA: TGTGCCAGCAGCCCCGGGGGGGACCCTTTGGGGGAAAAACTGTTTTTT. Together with reference TRBV5-4 and TRBJ1-4, the CDR3 gives the full variable domain: ETGVTQSPTHLIKTRGQQVTLRCSSQSGHNTVSWYQQALGQGPQFIFQYYREEENGRGNFPPRFSGLQFPNYSSELNVNALELDDSALYLCASSPGGDPLGEKLFFGSGTQLSVL.